This T cell receptor beta chain was retrieved from a study of memory CD4+ T cells and cytomegalovirus serostatus. Study overall: This sample comes from healthy Belgian adults, under 10 CMV seropositive, approximately 22 seronegative.

The data were produced by immunoSEQ multiplex PCR, yet TCRdb's version contains in-frame clones alone and is incomplete. The repertoire holds over 65,000 clones, with more than 75% as singletons. Trimming removed 2 bases at V and 6 bases at J, with 6 bases between. The CDR3 is 12 residues long. Germline values: CDR1 LGHNA, CDR2 YSLEER. Single viable CD3+CD4+CD8-CD45RO+ cells were sorted as the memory CD4+ T cells. CD4+ T cells were isolated by positive magnetic selection. The gene calls are TRBV4-3 and TRBJ2-3; D ambiguous. This TCR came from an adult in good health and CMV-seropositive. The sample was memory CD4+ T cells from blood. CDR3 DNA sequence: TGCGCCAGCAGCCAAAGAAGGGATACGCAGTATTTT. Encoded protein: CASSQRRDTQYF.